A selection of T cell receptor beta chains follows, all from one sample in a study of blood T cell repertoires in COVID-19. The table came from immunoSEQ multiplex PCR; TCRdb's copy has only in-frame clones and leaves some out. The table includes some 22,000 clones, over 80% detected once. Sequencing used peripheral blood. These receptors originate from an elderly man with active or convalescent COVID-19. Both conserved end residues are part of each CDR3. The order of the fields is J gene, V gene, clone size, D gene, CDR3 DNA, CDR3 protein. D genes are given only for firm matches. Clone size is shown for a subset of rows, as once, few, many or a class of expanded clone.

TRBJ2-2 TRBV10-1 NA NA TGCGCCAGCAGTGACTTGGGCCTTCGGGGTACCGGGGAGCTGTTTTTT CASSDLGLRGTGELFF
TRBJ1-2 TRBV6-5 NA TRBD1 TGTGCCAGCAGTTCCTCGGACAGGAGGGGGAATAGCGGCTACACCTTC CASSSSDRRGNSGYTF
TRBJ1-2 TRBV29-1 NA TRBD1 TGCAGCGTTGATCCTCAGGGGGAACACTATGGCTACACCTTC CSVDPQGEHYGYTF
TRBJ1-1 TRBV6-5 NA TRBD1 TGTGCCAGCCGCTCGGGACAGCTGAACACTGAAGCTTTCTTT CASRSGQLNTEAFF
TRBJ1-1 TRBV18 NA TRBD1 TGTGCCAGCTCACCCGGACAGGGGTTTCAGACTGAAGCTTTCTTT CASSPGQGFQTEAFF
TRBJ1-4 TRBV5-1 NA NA TGCGCCAGCAGCTTGGTTACAGGGTCGACCCGTTATGAAAAACTGTTTTTT CASSLVTGSTRYEKLFF
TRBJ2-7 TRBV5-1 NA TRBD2 TGCGCCAGCAGCGGGACTAGCGGCTCCTACGAGCAGTACTTC CASSGTSGSYEQYF
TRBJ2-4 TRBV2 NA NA TGTGCCAGCGCCGGGAACGCCAAAAACATTCAGTACTTC CASAGNAKNIQYF
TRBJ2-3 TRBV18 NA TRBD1 TGTGCCAGCTCAGTCAGACAGGGGTCCCGCACAGATACGCAGTATTTT CASSVRQGSRTDTQYF
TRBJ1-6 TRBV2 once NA TGTGCCAGCAGTGAGGGGGCATATTCACCCCTCCACTTT CASSEGAYSPLHF
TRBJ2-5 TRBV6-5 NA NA TGTGCCAGCCAGGTTTCTTGGGCGAGACAAGAGACCCAGTACTTC CASQVSWARQETQYF
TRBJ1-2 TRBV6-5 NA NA TGTGCCAGCAGTTACTCCTGGGGGCGCGGAAACTATGGCTACACCTTC CASSYSWGRGNYGYTF
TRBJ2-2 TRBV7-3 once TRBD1 TGTGCCAGCAGCTTGACTGCGAGACAGGGGGACACCGGGGAGCTGTTTTTT CASSLTARQGDTGELFF
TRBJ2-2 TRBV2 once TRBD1 TGTGCCAGCAGGCGACAGGGGGCGGACACCGGGGAGCTGTTTTTT CASRRQGADTGELFF
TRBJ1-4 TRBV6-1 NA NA TGTGCCAGCAGTGAAGACAGGGTTGCTAATGAAAAACTGTTTTTT CASSEDRVANEKLFF
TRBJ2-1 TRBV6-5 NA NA TGTGCCAGCAGTTCCCGGGGGGCCGGGTGGAATGAGCAGTTCTTC CASSSRGAGWNEQFF
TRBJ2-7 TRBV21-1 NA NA TGTGCCAGCAGCAACCCCCGGGGGTACAGGGGAACCAGCGAGCAGTACTTC CASSNPRGYRGTSEQYF
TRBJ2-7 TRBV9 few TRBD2 TGTGCCAGCAGCTCTCGGACTAGGCCCTACGAGCAGTACTTC CASSSRTRPYEQYF
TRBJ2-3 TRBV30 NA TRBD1 TGTGCCTGGGACAGGGGACAGGGAGATACGCAGTATTTT CAWDRGQGDTQYF
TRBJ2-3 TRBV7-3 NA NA TGTGCCAGCAGCCCCTTGGCGGGGCTCGATACGCAGTATTTT CASSPLAGLDTQYF
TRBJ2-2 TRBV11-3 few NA TGTGCCAGCAGCTTGGGCGGGGACCTGAACACCGGGGAGCTGTTTTTT CASSLGGDLNTGELFF
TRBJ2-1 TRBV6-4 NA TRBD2 TGTGCCAGCAGTGTCCTAGCGGGAGGGGGGTACAATGAGCAGTTCTTC CASSVLAGGGYNEQFF
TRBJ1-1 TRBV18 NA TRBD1 TGTGCCAGCTCACGACAGGGGGACACTGAAGCTTTCTTT CASSRQGDTEAFF
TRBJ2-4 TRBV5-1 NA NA TGCGCCAGCAGCTCCAGCGTGGCCAAAAACATTCAGTACTTC CASSSSVAKNIQYF
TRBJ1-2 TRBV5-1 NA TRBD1 TGCGCCAGCAGCTTCGTCTCCGGGACAGGGGGTGATGGCTACACCTTC CASSFVSGTGGDGYTF
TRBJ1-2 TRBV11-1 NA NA TGTGCCAGCAGCTTAGGAGGGGGAGTGTCCGATGGCTACACCTTC CASSLGGGVSDGYTF
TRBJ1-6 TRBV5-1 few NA TGCGCCAGCAGACCAGGGAACAGCTATAATTCACCCCTCCACTTT CASRPGNSYNSPLHF